These 23 T cell receptor beta chains originate from one sample sequenced in a study of blood T cell repertoires in COVID-19 (dated by TCRdb to 2018 to 2021). The method was the immunoSEQ multiplex PCR assay. TCRdb stores this immuneACCESS table with in-frame sequences only. Part of the clones is absent; in the studies checked, under half of the shortfall reflects unresolved V genes, and no reason is known for the rest. This sample holds 95,000 to 100,000 clones; about nine tenths were observed only once. Clones ranked in the top ten supply around a sixth of the sample. The specimen sequenced was peripheral blood. The receptors were gathered from a man aged 45-60 years with acute or convalescent COVID-19.

The DNA for the CDR3 is TGTGCCTGGAGTGTTCAACCACCGGGAAATTCACCCCTCCACTTT. The encoded protein is CAWSVQPPGNSPLHF. V and J are TRBV30 and TRBJ1-6; no reliable D call. The germline V gene has CDR1 GTSNPN and CDR2 SVGIG (reference sequence). The CDR3 contains 15 residues. Deletions cut 0 bases from V and 7 bases from J, with 13 bases between. The full variable domain, in which reference TRBV30 and TRBJ1-6 provide the parts outside the CDR3, is SQTIHQWPATLVQPVGSPLSLECTVEGTSNPNLYWYRQAAGRGLQLLFYSVGIGQISSEVPQNLSASRPQDRQFILSSKKLLLSDSGFYLCAWSVQPPGNSPLHFGNGTRLTVT.

The rearrangement links TRBV7-9 to TRBJ2-7, with D possibly being TRBD2 (5 bases). Looked up from germline, CDR1 is SEHNR and CDR2 is FQNEAQ (reference sequence). V shed 5 bases and J shed 0 bases, with 11 bases lying between them. This CDR3 region has 14 residues. The CDR3 sequence is CASSTHGISYEQYF. CDR3 sequence (DNA): TGTGCCAGCAGCACACACGGGATCTCCTACGAGCAGTACTTC.

The rearrangement uses TRBV5-4 and TRBJ2-7; 7 bases line up with TRBD1. After removal of 1 base from V and 0 bases from J, the junction contained 4 bases not matched to a gene. CDR3 size: 15 residues. In germline, CDR1 is SGHNT, CDR2 YYREEE (reference sequence). The CDR3: CASSLPGGPSYEQYF. CDR3 DNA: TGTGCCAGCAGCTTGCCAGGGGGTCCCTCCTACGAGCAGTACTTC.

The chain couples TRBV4-1 to TRBJ1-2; perhaps TRBD1 as D (5 bases). The CDR3 totals 16 residues. V shed 1 base and J shed 1 base, with 13 bases lying between them. Germline V gives CDR1 MGHRA, CDR2 YSYEKL. The CDR3, as DNA: TGCGCCAGCAGCCAAGGGGGGACTCCACTTAACTATGGCTACACCTTC. This gives the protein CASSQGGTPLNYGYTF.

The chain employs TRBV5-6 and TRBJ1-5; 9 bases agree with TRBD1. The CDR3 spans 15 residues. Germline CDR1 and CDR2: SGHDT and YYEEEE. V was clipped by 4 bases and J by 6 bases; unmatched bases: 8. DNA of the CDR3: TGTGCCAGCAGCCAGGGACAGGGTTTCGGTCAGCCCCAGCATTTT. This sequence encodes CASSQGQGFGQPQHF.

The V call is TRBV4-1, the J call TRBJ1-5, with 10 bases matching TRBD1. With V trimmed by 5 bases and J by 2 bases, 0 bases remained unmatched. Germline CDR1 is MGHRA and CDR2 is YSYEKL. The CDR3 runs to 14 residues. CDR3 sequence (DNA): TGCGCCAGCAGCGGACAGGGGGGCAATCAGCCCCAGCATTTT. Protein: CASSGQGGNQPQHF.

This clone was observed once. CDR3: CASSPPSGGAREQFF. The CDR3 DNA follows: TGTGCCAGCAGCCCTCCTAGCGGGGGGGCCCGTGAGCAGTTCTTC. The rearrangement links TRBV7-9 to TRBJ2-1; the match to TRBD2 covers 12 bases. CDR1 and CDR2 from the germline V gene are SEHNR and FQNEAQ (reference sequence). The CDR3 runs 15 residues. V was clipped by 5 bases and J by 9 bases; unmatched bases: 8. The variable domain in full, completed from reference TRBV7-9 and TRBJ2-1, reads DTGVSQNPRHKITKRGQNVTFRCDPISEHNRLYWYRQTLGQGPEFLTYFQNEAQLEKSRLLSDRFSAERPKGSFSTLEIQRTEQGDSAMYLCASSPPSGGAREQFFGPGTRLTVL.

The chain carries TRBV19 and TRBJ1-2; D is uncertain. Between the trimmed V and J ends, which lost 6 bases and 0 bases, there was a span of 11 bases. Germline V gene data show CDR1 as LNHDA and CDR2 as SQIVND (reference sequence). The CDR3 length is 14 residues. The CDR3 region is CASSSRGTNYGYTF. CDR3 sequence (DNA): TGTGCCAGTAGCTCCCGGGGAACTAACTATGGCTACACCTTC.

To note about this clone: At one of its ends the junction is not consistent with the germline gene, which may arise from a read error. This chain connects TRBV2 to TRBJ1-1; D remains unclear. Per the germline V gene, CDR1 is SNHLY and CDR2 is FYNNEI. The CDR3 is made up of 12 amino acids. The CDR3 coding sequence is TGTGCCAGCAGGGTGGTAGCCTCCAAGTTCCGATTT. Protein: CASRVVASKFRF.

The genes are TRBV5-3 and TRBJ1-5; D is possibly TRBD1 (6 bases). TRBV5-3 belongs to the ORF category, with a function that is uncertain. The length of the CDR3 is 19 residues. V was clipped by 4 bases and J by 0 bases, with 23 bases between them. The CDR3 nucleotides are TGTGCCAGAAGCGAACGAGACAATACAGGGAACTATAGCAATCAGCCCCAGCATTTT. Amino acid sequence: CARSERDNTGNYSNQPQHF.

The table lists this clone with a count of one. The rearrangement links TRBV28 to TRBJ2-1, with a weak D call TRBD2 (5 bases). CDR1 and CDR2 from the germline V gene are MDHEN and SYDVKM. Trimming pared 4 bases from V and 0 bases from J, leaving 13 bases between. The CDR3 contains 16 residues. The CDR3 region has the DNA TGTGCCAGCAGTTCCAGACGGGAAAGCTCCTACAATGAGCAGTTCTTC. This sequence encodes CASSSRRESSYNEQFF.

The chain carries TRBV24-1 and TRBJ1-2; D uncertain. Trimming shortened V by 5 bases and J by 1 base, and 4 bases separated the two germline ends. The CDR3 runs to 12 residues. The germline V gene encodes CDR1 KGHDR and CDR2 SFDVKD. CDR3 nucleotide sequence: TGTGCCACCAGTGCCAGTAACTATGGCTACACCTTC. It is translated as CATSASNYGYTF.

The chain uses TRBV19 and TRBJ1-1; D gene unclear. The CDR3 loop spans 12 amino acids. The germline CDR1 and CDR2 sequences are LNHDA and SQIVND (reference sequence). V dropped 2 bases and J dropped 6 bases, with 7 bases sitting between them. The CDR3 region is CASSILFSEAFF. CDR3 sequence (DNA): TGTGCCAGTAGTATATTGTTCTCTGAAGCTTTCTTT.

The chain recombines TRBV28 with TRBJ2-3; D perhaps matches TRBD1 (5 bases). The germline V gene has CDR1 MDHEN and CDR2 SYDVKM. Trimming removed 6 bases from V and 6 bases from J, with 25 bases in between. This CDR3 comprises 17 residues. CDR3 amino acids: CASSQSQGLGSFDTQYF. CDR3 coding DNA: TGTGCCAGCAGCCAAAGCCAGGGTTTGGGTAGTTTTGATACGCAGTATTTT.

The V and J genes are TRBV9 and TRBJ2-3; weak D call: TRBD1 (6 bases). Germline loops: CDR1 SGDLS, CDR2 YYNGEE. Trimming cost V 9 bases and J 2 bases, with 28 bases left between them. The CDR3 is 18 amino acids. The CDR3 protein is CATSPGHSLSSTTDTQYF. CDR3 nucleotide sequence: TGTGCCACCTCACCGGGACACTCTTTGAGTTCGACCACAGATACGCAGTATTTT.

This clone came up a few times. The CDR3 sequence is CASSLDRAYEQYF. The CDR3 nucleotides are TGTGCCAGCAGCTTGGACAGGGCCTACGAGCAGTACTTC. The V and J genes are TRBV5-4 and TRBJ2-7, with a possible D match to TRBD1 (6 bases). This CDR3 has 13 residues. CDR1 is SGHNT and CDR2 is YYREEE in the germline V gene (reference sequence). The V gene lost 0 bases and the J gene lost 2 bases, with 6 bases spanning the gap.

The V and J genes are TRBV6-6 and TRBJ2-7; 10 nucleotides align to TRBD1. This CDR3 region has 14 residues. After removal of 11 bases from V and 2 bases from J, the junction contained 9 bases not matched to a gene. Germline CDR1 reads MNHNY; CDR2 reads SVGAGI (reference sequence). The CDR3 coding sequence is TGTGCCGTCCGAGGACAGGGGGTTCCCTACGAGCAGTACTTC. Protein: CAVRGQGVPYEQYF.

This CDR3 is CASSLSQPNHGYTF. The CDR3 nucleotides read TGCGCCAGCAGCCTATCACAGCCCAACCATGGCTACACCTTC. V and J are TRBV5-1 and TRBJ1-2; D uncertain. V lost 4 bases and J 6 bases, leaving 16 bases between the germline ends. The CDR3 is made up of 14 amino acids. The V gene's germline CDR1 is SGHRS and CDR2 YFSETQ.

The V and J genes are TRBV5-1 and TRBJ1-1, with a tentative D call TRBD1 (6 bases). V was cut by 1 base and J by 4 bases, with 20 bases left in between. Germline V lookup: CDR1 SGHRS, CDR2 YFSETQ. The length of the CDR3 is 17 residues. The CDR3 loop is CASSLLGRGGRGTEAFF. Here the CDR3 DNA reads TGCGCCAGCAGCTTGTTGGGCAGGGGCGGTCGGGGCACTGAAGCTTTCTTT.

This clone has only one observation. This chain joins TRBV28 and TRBJ2-3; D perhaps matches TRBD2 (6 bases). The CDR3 totals 13 residues. Germline V gives CDR1 MDHEN, CDR2 SYDVKM. Trimming removed 11 bases from V and 4 bases from J, with 16 bases in between. CDR3 amino acids: CASGLLAPDTQYF. For the CDR3, the DNA is TGTGCCTCGGGACTCTTAGCCCCAGATACGCAGTATTTT.

This rearrangement joins TRBV25-1 to TRBJ2-3, with 12 bases fitting TRBD2. The V and J ends lost 3 bases and 2 bases, in that order; junction bases with no gene match: 6. CDR3 length: 17 amino acids. Germline CDR1 MGHDK, CDR2 SYGVNS. CDR3 DNA sequence: TGTGCCAGCAGTGAGGGCGGACTAGCGGGACCCACAGATACGCAGTATTTT. Protein: CASSEGGLAGPTDTQYF.

J is TRBJ1-5 and V is TRBV15; possible D gene TRBD1, 6 bases. Germline values: CDR1 LNHNV, CDR2 YYDKDF (reference sequence). The CDR3 length is 13 residues. V lost 5 bases, J lost 4 bases, and 9 bases lay in between. This CDR3 is CATSRDTNQPQHF. DNA of the CDR3: TGTGCCACCAGCCGGGACACTAATCAGCCCCAGCATTTT.

This clone was seen a few times. The V call is TRBV11-3, the J call TRBJ1-3; a possible D gene is TRBD1 (5 bases). With 5 bases removed from V and 0 bases from J, the gap between germline ends came to 11 bases. The CDR3 sequence is 15 residues long. Germline CDR1 SGHNT, CDR2 YENEEA. CDR3 protein: CASSRDSGSGNTIYF. In nucleotides, the CDR3 is TGTGCCAGCAGCAGAGACAGTGGCTCTGGAAACACCATATATTTT. The full variable domain, with the rest looked up from reference TRBV11-3 and TRBJ1-3, is EAGVVQSPRYKIIEKKQPVAFWCNPISGHNTLYWYLQNLGQGPELLIRYENEEAVDDSQLPKDRFSAERLKGVDSTLKIQPAELGDSAVYLCASSRDSGSGNTIYFGEGSWLTVV.